This entry concerns a single T cell receptor (beta chain). The CDR3 has 15 amino acids. Trimming removed 4 bases from V and 5 bases from J, with 18 bases in between. In germline, CDR1 is MDHEN, CDR2 SYDVKM. The data originate from a study of blood T cell repertoires in COVID-19. On the study more broadly: Sites in the United States, Italy and Spain provided acute and convalescent COVID-19 samples.

Original handling: The assay estimated nucleated cells by amplifying reference gene primers. Profiling relied on immunoSEQ multiplex PCR, and the TCRdb table lists in-frame clones only, not all of them. D and trimming come from the DNA, and the V and J calls and clone size come from that table. The data show over 100,000 clones, less than 90% seen once. The sample taken for sequencing was peripheral blood. The chain links TRBV28 to TRBJ2-7, with D possibly being TRBD2 (7 bases). The TCR comes from a man older than 75 with acute or convalescent COVID-19. The CDR3 loop is CASSSLGGARDEQYF. For the CDR3, the DNA is TGTGCCAGCAGTTCTCTAGGGGGGGCTCGGGACGAGCAGTACTTC.